Below are 16 T cell receptor beta chains sequenced from a single sample in a study of CD8 T cells in Susac syndrome. The authors reverse transcribed roughly 0.5 to 1 ug RNA with random hexamers. TCRdb reanalysed the immunoSEQ multiplex PCR reads using MiXCR and keeps one entry per CDR3 protein. Here the sample spans a few hundred thousand distinct CDR3 sequences, approximately 85% being singletons. Sequenced: CD8+ T cells from PBMCs. The receptors shown here come from a human donor with multiple sclerosis.

This clonotype was counted between two and nine times. The V gene is TRBV30, the J gene TRBJ2-7; D is possibly TRBD1 (7 bases). Germline V gene data show CDR1 as GTSNPN and CDR2 as SVGIG (reference sequence). The ends were cut back, 4 bases at V and 2 bases at J, with 15 bases in the middle. This CDR3 has 14 residues. CDR3 in DNA: TGTGCCTGGAAGGGGGGACAGAGGCCCTACGAGCAGTACTTC. Translation: CAWKGGQRPYEQYF.

The chain links TRBV7-9 to TRBJ2-1; maybe TRBD2 (5 bases). CDR1 and CDR2 (germline): SEHNR, FQNEAQ (reference sequence). This CDR3 has 15 residues. Between the trimmed V and J ends, which lost 7 bases and 4 bases, there was a span of 17 bases. The CDR3 reads CASTIQTTIYNEQFF. CDR3 DNA: TGTGCCAGCACCATCCAGACTACGATTTACAATGAGCAGTTCTTC.

The chain links TRBV2 to TRBJ2-6, with 9 bases identical to TRBD1. Germline CDR1 and CDR2: SNHLY and FYNNEI. The V and J ends lost 10 bases and 0 bases, in that order; junction bases with no gene match: 7. CDR3 size: 16 residues. The CDR3 sequence is CATLTGGSSGANVLTF. CDR3 DNA sequence: TGTGCCACCCTGACAGGGGGATCCTCTGGGGCCAACGTCCTGACTTTC.

The rearrangement joins TRBV12-5 to TRBJ2-1, with D unresolved. This CDR3 comprises 14 residues. Trimming shortened V by 0 bases and J by 6 bases, and 9 bases separated the two germline ends. Germline CDR1 is LGHNT and CDR2 is FRNRAP. CDR3 amino acids: CASGLVPGPNEQFF. The CDR3 bases are TGTGCTAGTGGTTTGGTACCCGGACCCAATGAGCAGTTCTTC.

The chain recombines TRBV13 with TRBJ2-1; D possibly uses TRBD1 or TRBD2 (5 bases each). CDR1 is PRHDT and CDR2 is FYEKMQ in the germline V gene (reference sequence). The ends were cut back, 5 bases at V and 10 bases at J, with 18 bases in the middle. The length of the CDR3 is 14 residues. The DNA of the CDR3 is TGTGCCAGCAGCCTCTTATCCGGGGCGCCCGAGCAGTTCTTC. Protein product: CASSLLSGAPEQFF.

The chain couples TRBV6-5 to TRBJ1-5; D may be TRBD1 (5 bases). CDR3 length: 13 amino acids. The ends were cut back, 6 bases at V and 3 bases at J, with 9 bases in the middle. Germline lookup yields CDR1 MNHEY and CDR2 SVGAGI. Here the CDR3 DNA reads TGTGCCAGCAGGGACAATTACAATCAGCCCCAGCATTTT. Translated: CASRDNYNQPQHF.

This chain joins TRBV2 and TRBJ1-1; D is unresolved. V lost 2 bases, J lost 11 bases, and 9 bases lay in between. CDR1 is SNHLY and CDR2 is FYNNEI in the germline V gene. The CDR3 runs to 11 residues. CDR3 loop: CASSETARAFF. The CDR3 region has the DNA TGTGCCAGCAGTGAAACGGCCAGGGCTTTCTTT.

This sequence joins TRBV28 and TRBJ1-4; 7 nucleotides agree with TRBD1. The CDR3 sequence is 14 residues long. J was trimmed by 8 bases and V by 2 bases; bases with no gene match: 5. Germline CDR1 is MDHEN and CDR2 is SYDVKM. The CDR3 bases are TGTGCCAGCAGTTTAAGGGGGCCCAGGGAAAAACTGTTTTTT. Translating gives CASSLRGPREKLFF.

This clonotype occurred a few times. This chain connects TRBV27 to TRBJ2-3; D uncertain. Between the trimmed V and J ends, which lost 5 bases and 2 bases, there was a span of 5 bases. The germline V gene encodes CDR1 MNHEY and CDR2 SMNVEV (reference sequence). CDR3 size: 12 residues. CDR3 coding DNA: TGTGCCAGCAGTCCAAACACAGATACGCAGTATTTT. It is translated as CASSPNTDTQYF.

The rearrangement joins TRBV7-9 to TRBJ1-2; 7 bases are shared with TRBD1. The junction had 14 bases not matched to a gene; V was cut back by 3 bases and J by 13 bases. This CDR3 region has 14 residues. The germline V gene encodes CDR1 SEHNR and CDR2 FQNEAQ (reference sequence). The CDR3 here is CASSLGLGGDSPTF. CDR3 sequence (DNA): TGTGCCAGCAGCTTGGGGTTAGGGGGCGATTCCCCCACCTTC.

The gene calls are TRBV5-1 and TRBJ1-2, with TRBD1 identical over 7 bases. The V gene end was trimmed by 0 bases and the J gene end by 7 bases; junction bases not matched to a gene: 9. The CDR3 contains 15 residues. Germline V gene sequence: CDR1 SGHRS, CDR2 YFSETQ. The CDR3 bases are TGCGCCAGCAGCTTGGAAGCAGGGGGGCATAGTGGCTACACCTTC. Protein product: CASSLEAGGHSGYTF.

The chain joins TRBV20-1 to TRBJ1-1; D may be TRBD1 (6 bases). Trimming removed 5 bases from V and 1 base from J, with 17 bases in between. The CDR3 consists of 15 residues. In germline, CDR1 is DFQATT, CDR2 SNEGSKA (reference sequence). CDR3 amino acids: CSARGGERENTEAFF. CDR3 nucleotides: TGCAGTGCTCGAGGGGGGGAAAGGGAGAACACTGAAGCTTTCTTT.

This rearrangement joins TRBV30 to TRBJ1-1, with D possibly TRBD1 on 5 matching bases. The CDR3 is 15 amino acids. From germline, CDR1 is GTSNPN and CDR2 SVGIG (reference sequence). With 4 bases removed from V and 3 bases from J, the gap between germline ends came to 18 bases. CDR3 amino acids: CAWIRGPGTDTEAFF. CDR3 sequence (DNA): TGTGCCTGGATCCGGGGCCCCGGGACGGACACTGAAGCTTTCTTT.

The CDR3 sequence: CASSPSAGAALELFF. The CDR3 bases are TGTGCCAGCAGCCCCTCAGCGGGGGCCGCTTTGGAGCTGTTTTTT. The V and J genes are TRBV4-2 and TRBJ2-2; 8 bases fit TRBD2. The CDR3 is 15 amino acids. The germline CDR1 and CDR2 sequences are LGHNA and YNFKEQ. V dropped 4 bases and J dropped 10; count of bases not matched to a gene: 11.

The rearrangement uses TRBV27 and TRBJ2-1; weak D call: TRBD2 (6 bases). The germline V gene has CDR1 MNHEY and CDR2 SMNVEV (reference sequence). Trimming stripped 6 bases from V and 6 bases from J, with 15 bases between. CDR3 length: 14 residues. CDR3: CASRWGVHGNEQFF. The CDR3 DNA reads as TGTGCCAGCAGATGGGGGGTTCATGGCAATGAGCAGTTCTTC.

CDR3 protein: CASRSRGREQYF. The CDR3 DNA reads TGTGCCAGCAGATCCAGGGGGCGCGAGCAGTACTTC. The J gene is TRBJ2-7, the V gene TRBV28; 8 nucleotides match TRBD1. This CDR3 is built from 12 residues. CDR1 is MDHEN, CDR2 SYDVKM, per germline. V dropped 6 bases and J dropped 6; count of bases not matched to a gene: 4.